The 23 T cell receptor beta chains presented below share a single source sample, sequenced in a study of Tregs in tolerant kidney transplant recipients (dated by TCRdb to about 2019). Transplants used related donors with nonmyeloablative bone marrow transplantation; mixed chimerism was transient in the human trials. Library preparation employed the immunoSEQ multiplex PCR assay. Here the immuneACCESS table is served through TCRdb, limited to in-frame sequences with V and J called. Missing clones are a known gap in these copies; in checked studies unresolved V genes cover under half, and the rest lacks a known reason. Recorded for this sample are 50,000 to 55,000 clones; about 91% of them occurred a single time. Of the sample, 12% to 15% is held by the ten largest clones. Sequencing used CD8+ T cells from blood (PBMCs), obtained 24 months after the transplant. The receptor set was obtained from a human patient who received a combined kidney and bone marrow transplant. After a transplant, certain T cells may trace back to the graft donor.

The chain couples TRBV7-6 to TRBJ2-7; perhaps TRBD1 as D (6 bases). This CDR3 is built from 15 residues. CDR1 and CDR2 from the germline V gene are SGHVS and FNYEAQ. V lost 1 base, J lost 3 bases, and 13 bases lay in between. CDR3 sequence (DNA): TGTGCCAGCAGCTTAGGACCAGGGGAAAACTACGAGCAGTACTTC. Its translation is CASSLGPGENYEQYF.

This rearrangement joins TRBV6-5 to TRBJ2-3; the D is unclear. Germline lookup yields CDR1 MNHEY and CDR2 SVGAGI. V shed 2 bases and J shed 1 base, with 10 bases lying between them. The CDR3 length is 15 residues. CDR3 nucleotides: TGTGCCAGCAGTTACCTGACACCCCGCACAGATACGCAGTATTTT. Its translation: CASSYLTPRTDTQYF.

This chain connects TRBV7-6 to TRBJ2-5, with D unresolved. Trimming left V 5 bases short and J 1 base short, with 14 bases between. Looked up from germline, CDR1 is SGHVS and CDR2 is FNYEAQ. The CDR3 consists of 15 residues. The CDR3 DNA reads as TGTGCCAGCAGCCAATTTATGGCGGTCCAAGAGACCCAGTACTTC. Translated, it gives CASSQFMAVQETQYF.

A note on this clone: The junction departs from the called germline gene at one end, perhaps through a read error. The CDR3, as DNA: TGTGCCAGCAGTTTATATGCGGTTGAACCTACCTACGAGCAGCACTTC. The encoded protein is CASSLYAVEPTYEQHF. This rearrangement joins TRBV27 to TRBJ2-7, with D unclear. The CDR3 loop spans 16 amino acids. CDR1 and CDR2 (germline): MNHEY, SMNVEV (reference sequence).

This clone was seen a handful of times. The chain joins TRBV19 to TRBJ1-6; D may be TRBD1 (6 bases). Looked up from germline, CDR1 is LNHDA and CDR2 is SQIVND (reference sequence). V was clipped by 5 bases and J by 9 bases, with 17 bases between them. CDR3 length: 15 amino acids. CDR3 DNA sequence: TGTGCCAGTAGTCCAACACAGGGTCAGCGTTCACCCCTCCACTTT. This sequence encodes CASSPTQGQRSPLHF.

V and J are TRBV4-1 and TRBJ2-5; 8 bases map to TRBD2. Looked up from germline, CDR1 is MGHRA and CDR2 is YSYEKL. This CDR3 has 15 residues. The J segment lost 5 bases and the V segment lost 0 bases, leaving 5 bases of the junction unmatched. The CDR3 nucleotides read TGCGCCAGCAGCCAAGAATGGCTAGCGGGCGAGACCCAGTACTTC. Amino acid sequence: CASSQEWLAGETQYF.

The chain uses TRBV28 and TRBJ1-5; D might be TRBD1 (6 bases). Germline V gene data show CDR1 as MDHEN and CDR2 as SYDVKM. The CDR3 has 16 amino acids. The germline V and J ends were trimmed by 6 bases and 4 bases, with 19 bases remaining between them. The CDR3, as DNA: TGTGCCAGCAGCCCACAGGGCCCCCTTGTGAATCAGCCCCAGCATTTT. Its translation: CASSPQGPLVNQPQHF. The entire variable domain, with the rest obtained from reference TRBV28 and TRBJ1-5, is as follows: DVKVTQSSRYLVKRTGEKVFLECVQDMDHENMFWYRQDPGLGLRLIYFSYDVKMKEKGDIPEGYSVSREKKERFSLILESASTNQTSMYLCASSPQGPLVNQPQHFGDGTRLSIL.

This clone was seen a single time. The chain recombines TRBV19 with TRBJ1-5, with D possibly TRBD1 on 6 matching bases. CDR3 size: 16 residues. Trimming removed 2 bases from V and 5 bases from J, with 16 bases in between. Looked up from germline, CDR1 is LNHDA and CDR2 is SQIVND (reference sequence). The CDR3 region has the DNA TGTGCCAGTAGTATAATGACCGGGACACCAGATCAGCCCCAGCATTTT. The encoded protein is CASSIMTGTPDQPQHF.

The V gene is TRBV9, the J gene TRBJ2-7; maybe TRBD1 (6 bases). The V gene's germline CDR1 is SGDLS and CDR2 YYNGEE. The CDR3 is 14 residues long. V shed 6 bases and J shed 0 bases, with 13 bases lying between them. CDR3 residues: CASNPGTYSYEQYF. CDR3 DNA sequence: TGTGCCAGCAACCCCGGGACATACTCCTACGAGCAGTACTTC.

This chain joins TRBV7-6 and TRBJ2-5, with 9 bases identical to TRBD1. V lost 4 bases and J lost 6; bases outside the gene matches: 3. The V gene's germline CDR1 is SGHVS and CDR2 FNYEAQ. The CDR3 has 13 residues. The CDR3, as DNA: TGTGCCAGCAGCTCTGGACAGGGGAAGACCCAGTACTTC. Amino acids: CASSSGQGKTQYF.

The gene calls are TRBV28 and TRBJ2-2, with no clear D. The CDR3 has 16 amino acids. Germline V gene lookup returns CDR1 MDHEN and CDR2 SYDVKM. The V gene lost 3 bases and the J gene lost 0 bases, with 11 bases spanning the gap. The CDR3 protein is CASSFLAFANTGELFF. The CDR3 DNA follows: TGTGCCAGCAGTTTTCTTGCGTTCGCGAACACCGGGGAGCTGTTTTTT.

The chain is built from TRBV19 and TRBJ1-2; D unclear. The CDR3 spans 12 residues. Germline V gene sequence: CDR1 LNHDA, CDR2 SQIVND (reference sequence). V dropped 7 bases and J dropped 4 bases, with 10 bases sitting between them. CDR3 sequence (DNA): TGTGCCAGTAAGGTGGAGTTCTATGGCTACACCTTC. It specifies CASKVEFYGYTF.

The gene calls are TRBV9 and TRBJ2-2; TRBD2 matches 13 bases. The V gene end was trimmed by 4 bases and the J gene end by 5 bases; junction bases not matched to a gene: 11. This CDR3 is 18 amino acids long. Germline CDR1 is SGDLS and CDR2 is YYNGEE. CDR3 sequence reads: CASSSPRTSGSWTGELFF. CDR3 sequence (DNA): TGTGCCAGCAGCAGTCCCAGGACTAGCGGGAGTTGGACCGGGGAGCTGTTTTTT.

V and J are TRBV7-9 and TRBJ2-7, with 13 bases matching TRBD2. Germline assignment: CDR1 SEHNR and CDR2 FQNEAQ (reference sequence). J was trimmed by 1 base and V by 5 bases; bases with no gene match: 5. The CDR3 extends over 16 amino acids. The CDR3 nucleotides are TGTGCCAGCAGCCCTGGGACTAGCGGGACGTCCTACGAGCAGTACTTC. Residues: CASSPGTSGTSYEQYF.

This clone has only one observation. The chain couples TRBV28 to TRBJ1-3, with 7 positions matching TRBD1. The CDR3 spans 15 residues. The junction had 9 bases not matched to a gene; V was cut back by 6 bases and J by 4 bases. Per the germline V gene, CDR1 is MDHEN and CDR2 is SYDVKM. As DNA, the CDR3 is TGTGCCAGCAGGAGACAGGGCTCGCCCGGAAACACCATATATTTT. Amino acids: CASRRQGSPGNTIYF.

J is TRBJ2-1 and V is TRBV27; 7 nucleotides align to TRBD1. Germline V CDR1 and CDR2: MNHEY, SMNVEV (reference sequence). V dropped 5 bases and J dropped 3; count of bases not matched to a gene: 7. CDR3 length: 15 amino acids. CDR3 amino acids: CASSDPGQLYNEQFF. The CDR3 nucleotides are TGTGCCAGCAGTGACCCGGGACAGCTCTACAATGAGCAGTTCTTC.

This clone was picked up one time. The chain employs TRBV6-6 and TRBJ2-5; D gene unclear. CDR3 size: 11 residues. V shed 6 bases and J shed 3 bases, with 5 bases lying between them. Germline V CDR1 and CDR2: MNHNY, SVGAGI (reference sequence). CDR3 DNA sequence: TGTGCCAGCAGCCGCGAAGAGACCCAGTACTTC. Its protein product is CASSREETQYF.

This clone has a single count. The rearrangement uses TRBV27 and TRBJ2-7; 7 bases are shared with TRBD2. There are 16 residues in the CDR3. CDR1 and CDR2 from the germline V gene are MNHEY and SMNVEV (reference sequence). V shed 1 base and J 4 bases; nucleotides not matched to a gene: 10. The CDR3 sequence is CASSLLAVQGGYEQYF. The CDR3 DNA is TGTGCCAGCAGTTTATTAGCGGTTCAGGGAGGGTACGAGCAGTACTTC.

The chain couples TRBV4-1 to TRBJ2-7; TRBD2 matches at 7 bases. Germline trimming cut 3 bases from V and 4 bases from J; bases unmatched to any gene: 9. The CDR3 is 15 residues long. Germline CDR1 MGHRA, CDR2 YSYEKL. The CDR3 region has the DNA TGCGCCAGCAGCCAGACCGGGACTAAAGGTTACGAGCAGTACTTC. As protein: CASSQTGTKGYEQYF.

This chain links TRBV9 with TRBJ1-5; no definite D call. The germline V and J ends were trimmed by 0 bases and 0 bases, with 7 bases remaining between them. This CDR3 is 15 amino acids long. CDR1 SGDLS and CDR2 YYNGEE come from the germline V gene. This CDR3 is CASSVGGISNQPQHF. CDR3 DNA sequence: TGTGCCAGCAGCGTAGGAGGAATTAGCAATCAGCCCCAGCATTTT.

The chain joins TRBV4-3 to TRBJ2-5, with 8 nucleotides matching TRBD2. Germline CDR1 LGHNA, CDR2 YSLEER. Germline trimming cut 4 bases from V and 5 bases from J; bases unmatched to any gene: 15. The CDR3 contains 17 residues. The CDR3 DNA is TGCGCCAGCAGCCCGGGGGGGCCGGGGTGGCCGTTGGAGACCCAGTACTTC. Encoded protein: CASSPGGPGWPLETQYF.

V and J are TRBV19 and TRBJ2-7, with 10 bases lining up with TRBD1. This CDR3 has 14 residues. Germline-derived CDR1 and CDR2 are LNHDA and SQIVND (reference sequence). Trimming took 4 bases from V and 7 from J; bases not matched to a gene: 7. The CDR3 is CASSKGTGASEQYF. The CDR3 DNA follows: TGTGCCAGTAGTAAGGGGACAGGGGCCTCTGAGCAGTACTTC.

The chain recombines TRBV5-5 with TRBJ1-5, with 11 bases that match TRBD1. Germline V lookup: CDR1 SGHKS, CDR2 YYEKEE (reference sequence). CDR3 length: 17 amino acids. The V gene end was trimmed by 4 bases and the J gene end by 0 bases; junction bases not matched to a gene: 6. The CDR3 coding sequence is TGTGCCAGCAGCGGGACAGGGGGTTCTTATAGCAATCAGCCCCAGCATTTT. It translates to CASSGTGGSYSNQPQHF.